Shown below are 18 T cell receptor beta chains from a single sample sequenced in a study of T cells after yellow fever vaccination (dated by TCRdb to about 2019). Libraries were made using 5' RACE. Sequenced using an Illumina HiSeq 2500. The public reads were reprocessed in TCRdb via fastp at Q25 and MiXCR, keeping in-frame beta chains. When rows share a CDR3 protein, they turn into one entry using the most common DNA and genes. In this sample the table shows 320,000 or so distinct CDR3 sequences, around 8.1% of which occur a single time. Approximately 15% of the sample rests with the top ten. The treatment or condition label, as the study defines it: live attenuated yellow fever vaccine strain. The sequences come from PBMCs, collected about 41 days after the first yellow fever vaccination. Receptors originate from a young man who received the YFV17D yellow fever vaccine.

The V gene is TRBV10-3, the J gene TRBJ2-7, with TRBD1 as a possible D gene (6 bases). Germline-derived CDR1 and CDR2 are ENHRY and SYGVKD. The V gene lost 4 bases and the J gene lost 2 bases, with 18 bases spanning the gap. CDR3 length: 16 amino acids. The CDR3: CAISGTNRTGTYEQYV. The DNA for the CDR3 is TGTGCCATCAGTGGAACGAACCGAACAGGGACCTACGAGCAGTACGTC.

The table lists this clonotype with many counts. The chain has TRBV12-3 or TRBV12-4 and TRBJ2-7; no reliable D call. The V end was cut by 4 bases, the J end by 5 bases, with 9 bases between. The CDR3 spans 12 residues. The CDR3 spells CASSSGYDEQYV. The CDR3 DNA follows: TGTGCCAGCAGTTCGGGTTACGACGAGCAGTACGTC.

This clonotype was detected only a few times. V gene TRBV6-2 or TRBV6-3 combines with J gene TRBJ2-4, with unresolved D. In germline, CDR1 is MNHEY, CDR2 SVGEGT. Trimming stripped 6 bases from V and 6 bases from J, with 12 bases between. The CDR3 runs 13 residues. Here the CDR3 reads CASRYSYLNIQYF. Written as DNA, the CDR3 is TGTGCCAGCAGATACAGCTACCTAAACATTCAGTACTTC.

The chain is built from TRBV6-6 and TRBJ1-5, with D uncertain. Germline assignment: CDR1 MNHNY and CDR2 SVGAGI (reference sequence). The CDR3 consists of 11 residues. Between the trimmed V and J ends, which lost 2 bases and 8 bases, there was a span of 4 bases. The CDR3 loop reads CASSYLEPQHF. The CDR3, as DNA: TGTGCCAGCAGTTACCTGGAGCCCCAGCATTTT.

In this sample, this clonotype turned up many times. This chain joins TRBV29-1 and TRBJ2-3; possibly TRBD2 for D (6 bases). Per the germline V gene, CDR1 is SQVTM and CDR2 is ANQGSEA. The CDR3 totals 14 residues. V shed 2 bases and J shed 0 bases, with 9 bases lying between them. The chain's CDR3 is CSVEMAGSTDTQYF. CDR3 DNA: TGCAGCGTTGAAATGGCGGGGAGCACAGATACGCAGTATTTT.

This clonotype was detected a few times. The chain uses TRBV6-1 and TRBJ2-4, with a tentative D call TRBD1 (8 bases). The CDR3 is 15 residues long. The V gene's germline CDR1 is MNHNS and CDR2 SASEGT. V was cut by 7 bases and J by 6 bases, with 19 bases left in between. CDR3 sequence (DNA): TGTGCCAGCAACCCCAGACAGGGGAGGGGAAACATTCAGTACTTC. The encoded protein is CASNPRQGRGNIQYF.

The sample holds a few counts of this clonotype. This sequence joins TRBV5-6 and TRBJ1-5, with no clear D. This CDR3 is 14 amino acids long. In germline, CDR1 is SGHDT, CDR2 YYEEEE. V was cut by 3 bases and J by 5 bases, with 12 bases left in between. The CDR3 DNA is TGTGCCAGCAGCTCAAGGTCGACTGATCAGCCCCAGCATTTT. It encodes CASSSRSTDQPQHF.

Worth noting for this clonotype: At one boundary the junction diverges from the germline segment, which might be a read error. The chain has TRBV12-3 or TRBV12-4 and TRBJ2-6; unclear D gene. This CDR3 has 14 amino acids. CDR3 region: CACSFLTGANVLTF. CDR3 sequence (DNA): TGTGCCTGCAGTTTTTTAACTGGGGCCAACGTCCTGACTTTC.

The CDR3 sequence: CASREVGENIQYF. For the CDR3, the DNA is TGTGCCAGCCGTGAGGTGGGGGAAAACATTCAGTACTTC. J is TRBJ2-4 and V is TRBV3-1, with D tentatively TRBD1 or TRBD2 (5 bases each). With 8 bases removed from V and 5 bases from J, the gap between germline ends came to 13 bases. Germline lookup yields CDR1 LGHDT and CDR2 YNNKEL (reference sequence). This CDR3 is 13 amino acids long.

This clonotype was counted a few times. The chain has TRBV2 and TRBJ2-3; 12 nucleotides match TRBD2. The CDR3 loop spans 19 amino acids. CDR1 SNHLY and CDR2 FYNNEI come from the germline V gene. J was trimmed by 3 bases and V by 7 bases; bases with no gene match: 17. The CDR3 loop is CASTPASGGAHLITDTQYF. The CDR3 bases are TGTGCCAGCACGCCGGCTAGCGGGGGGGCCCACCTTATTACAGATACGCAGTATTTT.

This clonotype was seen a few times. The chain recombines TRBV7-3 with TRBJ1-4; D is ambiguous. V was clipped by 0 bases and J by 8 bases, with 13 bases between them. The CDR3 runs to 15 residues. Germline V CDR1 and CDR2: SGHTA, FQGTGA. This chain's CDR3 is CASSLTAGLGEKLFF. CDR3 bases: TGTGCCAGCAGCTTAACAGCGGGGTTGGGGGAAAAACTGTTTTTT.

This clonotype was found a few times. The V call is TRBV23-1, the J call TRBJ2-2; 9 positions agree with TRBD1. TRBV23-1 is classed as an ORF, of uncertain function. Unmatched junction bases numbered 15, after V lost 3 bases and J lost 7 bases. The CDR3 spans 18 residues. As DNA, the CDR3 is TGCGCCAGCAGTCACCCTGGGTGGACAGGGGAAGAACACGGGGAGCTGTTTTTT. Its protein is CASSHPGWTGEEHGELFF.

This clonotype was counted a few times. The rearrangement links TRBV18 to TRBJ2-7, with D possibly TRBD1 on 6 matching bases. The length of the CDR3 is 15 residues. Germline CDR1 KGHSH, CDR2 LQKENI. Trimming took off 3 bases at V and 2 bases at J, with 14 bases between the two ends. The CDR3 loop is CASSPGQGYTYEQYF. The CDR3 DNA sequence: TGTGCCAGCTCACCGGGGCAGGGGTATACCTACGAGCAGTACTTC. The full variable domain, rest sourced from reference TRBV18 and TRBJ2-7, is NAGVMQNPRHLVRRRGQEARLRCSPMKGHSHVYWYRQLPEEGLKFMVYLQKENIIDESGMPKERFSAEFPKEGPSILRIQQVVRGDSAAYFCASSPGQGYTYEQYFGPGTRLTVT.

This chain connects TRBV20-1 to TRBJ2-3; 9 bases align to TRBD2. V lost 6 bases to trimming and J lost 4 bases; unmatched junction nucleotides: 11. This CDR3 has 15 amino acids. Per the germline V gene, CDR1 is DFQATT and CDR2 is SNEGSKA (reference sequence). CDR3 DNA sequence: TGCAGTGCCCTTCTGGCGGGGGGGCCCGCAGATACGCAGTATTTT. This sequence encodes CSALLAGGPADTQYF.

This clonotype was seen ten or more times. The chain recombines TRBV4-3 with TRBJ1-3, with D tentatively TRBD1 (5 bases). The CDR3 is made up of 19 amino acids. Germline lookup yields CDR1 LGHNA and CDR2 YSLEER. Trimming cost V 0 bases and J 0 bases, with 18 bases left between them. In DNA, the CDR3 is TGCGCCAGCAGCCAAGACGGTGGGCCAGGGCGCCTCTCTGGAAACACCATATATTTT. Its translation is CASSQDGGPGRLSGNTIYF.

This clonotype has more than one count but fewer than ten. J is TRBJ2-2 and V is TRBV24-1; TRBD1 matches 10 bases. CDR1 KGHDR and CDR2 SFDVKD come from the germline V gene. The trim removed 3 bases at V and 3 bases at J, leaving 3 bases unmatched. The CDR3 is 16 amino acids. CDR3 in amino acids: CATSDGTGAHTGELFF. CDR3 in DNA: TGTGCCACCAGTGATGGGACAGGGGCCCACACCGGGGAGCTGTTTTTT.

This chain links TRBV5-1 with TRBJ2-5; 9 nucleotides align to TRBD2. Per the germline V gene, CDR1 is SGHRS and CDR2 is YFSETQ. This CDR3 region has 16 residues. Trimming took 1 base from V and 5 from J; bases not matched to a gene: 9. In DNA form, the CDR3 reads TGCGCCAGCAGCTTGAGGACGGGACTAGCTTTTGAGACCCAGTACTTC. Translation: CASSLRTGLAFETQYF.

This clonotype was seen many times. The chain uses TRBV4-1 and TRBJ2-3; no clear D. V dropped 4 bases and J dropped 0 bases, with 23 bases sitting between them. Germline CDR1 and CDR2: MGHRA and YSYEKL. The CDR3 is made up of 19 amino acids. CDR3 amino acids: CASSLTWGFYKSSTDTQYF. The CDR3 DNA is TGCGCCAGCAGCCTTACCTGGGGATTCTATAAATCTAGCACAGATACGCAGTATTTT.